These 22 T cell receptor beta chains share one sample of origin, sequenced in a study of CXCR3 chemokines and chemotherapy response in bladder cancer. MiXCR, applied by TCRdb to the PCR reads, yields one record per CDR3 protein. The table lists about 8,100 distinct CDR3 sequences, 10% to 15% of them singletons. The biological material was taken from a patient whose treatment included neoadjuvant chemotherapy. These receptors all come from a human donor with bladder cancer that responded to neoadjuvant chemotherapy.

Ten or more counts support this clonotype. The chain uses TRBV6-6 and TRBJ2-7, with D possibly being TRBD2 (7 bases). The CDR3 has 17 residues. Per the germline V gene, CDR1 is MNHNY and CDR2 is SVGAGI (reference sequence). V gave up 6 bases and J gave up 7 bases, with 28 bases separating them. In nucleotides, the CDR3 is TGTGCCAGCAGAACCGATGACGGGGGGCCGATTAGGGGAGAGCAGTACTTC. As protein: CASRTDDGGPIRGEQYF.

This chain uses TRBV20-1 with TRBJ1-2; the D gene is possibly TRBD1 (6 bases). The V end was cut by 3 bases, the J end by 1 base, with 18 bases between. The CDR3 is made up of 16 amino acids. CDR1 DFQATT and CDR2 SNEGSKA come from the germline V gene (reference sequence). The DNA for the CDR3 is TGCAGTGCTAGGATGTACAGGGCGAGGGATAACTATGGCTACACCTTC. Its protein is CSARMYRARDNYGYTF.

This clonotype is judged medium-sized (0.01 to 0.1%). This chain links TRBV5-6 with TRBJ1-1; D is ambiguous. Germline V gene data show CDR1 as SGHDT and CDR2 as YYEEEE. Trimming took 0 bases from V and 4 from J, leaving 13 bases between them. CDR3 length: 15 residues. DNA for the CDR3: TGTGCCAGCAGCTTGGTAGCCCGGGCGGGCACTGAAGCTTTCTTT. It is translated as CASSLVARAGTEAFF.

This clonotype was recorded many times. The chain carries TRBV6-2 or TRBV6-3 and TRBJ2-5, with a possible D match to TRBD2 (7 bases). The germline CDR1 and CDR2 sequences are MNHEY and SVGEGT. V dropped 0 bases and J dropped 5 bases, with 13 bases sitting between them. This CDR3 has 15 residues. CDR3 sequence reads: CASSYSTGGTETQYF. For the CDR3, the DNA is TGTGCCAGCAGTTACTCGACGGGGGGCACGGAGACCCAGTACTTC.

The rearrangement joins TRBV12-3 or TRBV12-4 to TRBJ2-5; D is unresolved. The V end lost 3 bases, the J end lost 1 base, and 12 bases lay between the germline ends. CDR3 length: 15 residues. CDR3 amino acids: CASSLVLDIQETQYF. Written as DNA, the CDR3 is TGTGCCAGCAGTTTGGTACTGGATATCCAAGAGACCCAGTACTTC.

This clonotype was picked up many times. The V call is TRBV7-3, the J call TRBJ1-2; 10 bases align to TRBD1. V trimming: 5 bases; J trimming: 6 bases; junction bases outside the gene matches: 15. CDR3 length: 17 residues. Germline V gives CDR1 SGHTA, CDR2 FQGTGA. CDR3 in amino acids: CASSPGLWGDRGHGYTF. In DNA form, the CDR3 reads TGTGCCAGCAGCCCCGGGCTGTGGGGGGACAGGGGACATGGCTACACCTTC.

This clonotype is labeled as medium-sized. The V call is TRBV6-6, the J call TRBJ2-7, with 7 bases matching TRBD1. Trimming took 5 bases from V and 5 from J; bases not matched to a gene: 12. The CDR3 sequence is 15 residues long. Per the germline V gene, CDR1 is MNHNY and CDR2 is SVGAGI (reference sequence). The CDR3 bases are TGTGCCAGCAGTCCCCTCCGGGACAGTACTCACGAGCAGTACTTC. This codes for CASSPLRDSTHEQYF.

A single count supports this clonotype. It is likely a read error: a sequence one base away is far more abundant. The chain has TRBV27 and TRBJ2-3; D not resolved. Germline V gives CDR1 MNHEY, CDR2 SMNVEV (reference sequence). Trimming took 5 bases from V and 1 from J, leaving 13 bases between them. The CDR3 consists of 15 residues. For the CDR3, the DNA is TGTGCCAGCAGTGATGGTAACTTCGGCACAGATACGCAGTATTTT. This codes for CASSDGNFGTDTQYF.

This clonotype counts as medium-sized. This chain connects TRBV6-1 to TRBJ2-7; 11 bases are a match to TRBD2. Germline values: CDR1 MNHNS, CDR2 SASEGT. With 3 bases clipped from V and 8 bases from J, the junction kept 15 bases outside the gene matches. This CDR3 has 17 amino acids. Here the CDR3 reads CASSEGATSGGVRKQYF. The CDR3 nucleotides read TGTGCCAGCAGTGAGGGTGCTACTAGCGGGGGCGTACGCAAGCAGTACTTC.

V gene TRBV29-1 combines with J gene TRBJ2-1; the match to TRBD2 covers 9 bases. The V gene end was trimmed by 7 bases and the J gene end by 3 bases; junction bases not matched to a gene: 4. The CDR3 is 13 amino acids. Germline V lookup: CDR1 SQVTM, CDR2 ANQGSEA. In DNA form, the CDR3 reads TGCAGCGCGGCGGGGGGGCGCTACAATGAGCAGTTCTTC. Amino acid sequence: CSAAGGRYNEQFF.

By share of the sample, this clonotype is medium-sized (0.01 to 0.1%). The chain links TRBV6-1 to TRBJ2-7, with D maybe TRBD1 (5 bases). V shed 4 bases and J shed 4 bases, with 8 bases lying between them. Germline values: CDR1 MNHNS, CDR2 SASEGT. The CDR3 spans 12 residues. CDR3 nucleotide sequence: TGTGCCAGCAGTGCTCAGGGTTACGAGCAGTACTTC. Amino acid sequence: CASSAQGYEQYF.

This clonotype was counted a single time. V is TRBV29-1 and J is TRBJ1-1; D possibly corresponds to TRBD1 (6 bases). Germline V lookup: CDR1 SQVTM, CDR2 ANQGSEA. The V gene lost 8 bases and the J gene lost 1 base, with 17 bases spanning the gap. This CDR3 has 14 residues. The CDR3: CSTHRTARNTEAFF. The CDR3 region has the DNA TGCAGCACCCACAGGACAGCTCGGAACACTGAAGCTTTCTTT.

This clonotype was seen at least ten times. The CDR3 region is CASSLGHLKQGAFF. The DNA for the CDR3 is TGTGCCAGCAGCTTGGGACACCTAAAACAAGGGGCTTTCTTT. V is TRBV5-4 and J is TRBJ1-1; D uncertain. This CDR3 is 14 amino acids long. The germline V gene encodes CDR1 SGHNT and CDR2 YYREEE (reference sequence). The ends were cut back, 0 bases at V and 11 bases at J, with 17 bases in the middle.

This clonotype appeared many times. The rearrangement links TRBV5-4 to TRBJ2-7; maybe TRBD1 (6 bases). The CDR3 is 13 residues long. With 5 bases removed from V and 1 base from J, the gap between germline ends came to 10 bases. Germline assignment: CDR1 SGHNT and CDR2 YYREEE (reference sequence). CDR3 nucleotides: TGTGCCAGCAGGATCAGGGGATCCTACGAGCAGTACTTC. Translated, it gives CASRIRGSYEQYF.

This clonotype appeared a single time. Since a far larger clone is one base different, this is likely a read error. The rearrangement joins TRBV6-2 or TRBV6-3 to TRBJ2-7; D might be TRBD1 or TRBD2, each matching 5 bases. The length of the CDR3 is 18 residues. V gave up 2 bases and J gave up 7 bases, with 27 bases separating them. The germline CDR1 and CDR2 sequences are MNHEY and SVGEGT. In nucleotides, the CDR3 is TGTGCCAGCAGTTACCCCACGGGGACCCTATTCGGAGACAATGAGCAGTACTTC. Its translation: CASSYPTGTLFGDNEQYF.

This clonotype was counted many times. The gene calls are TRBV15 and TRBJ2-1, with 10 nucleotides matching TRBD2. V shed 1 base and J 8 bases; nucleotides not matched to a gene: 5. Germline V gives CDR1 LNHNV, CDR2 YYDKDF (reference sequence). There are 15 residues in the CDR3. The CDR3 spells CATSRVQRGGDEQFF. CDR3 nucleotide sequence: TGTGCCACCAGCAGAGTCCAGCGGGGGGGAGATGAGCAGTTCTTC.

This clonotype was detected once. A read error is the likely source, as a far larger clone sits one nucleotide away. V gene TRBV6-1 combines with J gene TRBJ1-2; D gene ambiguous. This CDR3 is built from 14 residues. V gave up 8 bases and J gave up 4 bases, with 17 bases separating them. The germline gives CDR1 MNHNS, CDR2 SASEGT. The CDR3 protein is CASSQVVIAYGYTF. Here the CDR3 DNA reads TGTGCCAGCTCACAAGTAGTGATTGCCTATGGCTACACCTTC.

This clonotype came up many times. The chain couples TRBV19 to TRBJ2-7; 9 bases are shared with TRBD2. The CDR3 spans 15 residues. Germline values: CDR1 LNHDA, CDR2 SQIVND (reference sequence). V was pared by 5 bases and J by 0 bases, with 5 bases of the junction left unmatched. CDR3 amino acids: CASSPIAGVSYEQYF. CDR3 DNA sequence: TGTGCCAGTAGTCCTATAGCGGGAGTCTCCTACGAGCAGTACTTC. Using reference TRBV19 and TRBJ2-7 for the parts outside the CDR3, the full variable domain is DGGITQSPKYLFRKEGQNVTLSCEQNLNHDAMYWYRQDPGQGLRLIYYSQIVNDFQKGDIAEGYSVSREKKESFPLTVTSAQKNPTAFYLCASSPIAGVSYEQYFGPGTRLTVT.

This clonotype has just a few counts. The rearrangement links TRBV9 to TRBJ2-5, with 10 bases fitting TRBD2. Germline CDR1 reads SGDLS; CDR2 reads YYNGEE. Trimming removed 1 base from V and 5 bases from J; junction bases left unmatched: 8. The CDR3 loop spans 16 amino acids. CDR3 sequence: CASSVSGGAFGETQYF. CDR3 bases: TGTGCCAGCAGCGTAAGCGGGGGGGCCTTTGGGGAGACCCAGTACTTC.

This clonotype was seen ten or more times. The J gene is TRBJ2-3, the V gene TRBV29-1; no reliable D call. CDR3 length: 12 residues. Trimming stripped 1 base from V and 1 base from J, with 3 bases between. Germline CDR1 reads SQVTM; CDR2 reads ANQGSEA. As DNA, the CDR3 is TGCAGCGTTGAAGGGCGCACAGATACGCAGTATTTT. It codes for CSVEGRTDTQYF.

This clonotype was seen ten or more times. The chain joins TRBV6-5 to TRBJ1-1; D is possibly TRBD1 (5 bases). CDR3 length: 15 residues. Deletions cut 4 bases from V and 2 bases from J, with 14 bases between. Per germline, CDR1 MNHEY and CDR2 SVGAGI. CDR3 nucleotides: TGTGCCAGCAGTTCGGGGCAGGGAAGAAACACTGAAGCTTTCTTT. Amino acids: CASSSGQGRNTEAFF.

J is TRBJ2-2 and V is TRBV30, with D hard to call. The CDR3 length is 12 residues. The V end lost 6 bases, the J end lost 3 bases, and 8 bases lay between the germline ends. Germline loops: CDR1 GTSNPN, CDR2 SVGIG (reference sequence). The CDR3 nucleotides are TGTGCCTGTGGTCCGGACACCGGGGAGCTGTTTTTT. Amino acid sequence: CACGPDTGELFF.